This T cell receptor beta chain was captured by sequencing in a study of a mutant IDH1 vaccine in newly diagnosed glioma. Comment on this clone: Antigen unknown.

Time point noted: week 47, end of study. The investigators gave 300 ug of mutant IDH1 20-mer peptide in each vaccine dose, together with topical imiquimod. CDR3 length: 15 residues. V dropped 6 bases and J dropped 10 bases, with 19 bases sitting between them. Germline values: CDR1 MNHEY, CDR2 SVGAGI. Profiling relied on immunoSEQ multiplex PCR, and the TCRdb table lists in-frame clones only, not all of them. The sample lists about 85,000 clones, just under 90% seen once, with approximately 0.8% in the top ten. Sequences were derived from PBMCs, sampled from a glioma patient whose treatment included an IDH1 peptide vaccine. This TCR derives from a woman in her forties or fifties with glioma. The rearrangement links TRBV6-5 to TRBJ1-6, with D possibly being TRBD1 (6 bases). CDR3 bases: TGTGCCAGCAGCGGGACTCGGGGGGCTGGATCACCCCTCCACTTT. Residues: CASSGTRGAGSPLHF.